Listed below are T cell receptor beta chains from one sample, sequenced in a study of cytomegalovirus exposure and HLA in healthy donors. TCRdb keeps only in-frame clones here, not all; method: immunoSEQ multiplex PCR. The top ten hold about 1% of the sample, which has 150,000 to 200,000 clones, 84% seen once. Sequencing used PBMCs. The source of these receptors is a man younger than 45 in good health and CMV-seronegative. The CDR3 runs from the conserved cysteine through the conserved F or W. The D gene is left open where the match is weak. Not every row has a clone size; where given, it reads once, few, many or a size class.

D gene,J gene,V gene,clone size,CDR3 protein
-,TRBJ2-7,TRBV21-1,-,CASSKLAGAGPYEQYF
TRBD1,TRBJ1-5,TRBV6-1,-,CASSATGDGQPQHF
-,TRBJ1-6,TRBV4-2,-,CASSQGEDSPLHF
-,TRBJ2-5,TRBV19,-,CASSIRGKETQYF
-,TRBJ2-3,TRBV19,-,CASSIGTGRTDTQYF
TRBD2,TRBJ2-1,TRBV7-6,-,CASSLTRAVFEPSGDNEQFF
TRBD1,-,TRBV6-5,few,CASRWDRGSYEQYF
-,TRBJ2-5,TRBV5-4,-,CASSDFTTETQYF
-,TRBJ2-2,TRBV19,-,CASSLSRGTGELFF
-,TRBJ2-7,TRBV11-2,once,CASSTDRKTYEQYF
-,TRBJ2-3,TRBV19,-,CASSEGGTDTQYF
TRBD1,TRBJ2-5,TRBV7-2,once,CASSVWTGGSKETQYF
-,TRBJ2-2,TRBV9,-,CASSTEHVNTGELFF
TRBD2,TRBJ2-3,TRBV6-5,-,CASSYLAGEGDTQYF
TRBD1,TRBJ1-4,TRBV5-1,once,CASSLSDREGEKLFF
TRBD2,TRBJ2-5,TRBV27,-,CASMPWGGSETQYF
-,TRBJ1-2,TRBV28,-,CASSLSGSSYGYTF
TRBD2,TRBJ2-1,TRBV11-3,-,CASSLFSRGAGDEQFF
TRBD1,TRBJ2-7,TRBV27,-,CASRSLTGDEQYF
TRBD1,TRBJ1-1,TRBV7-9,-,CSSSLAQGQGNTEAFF
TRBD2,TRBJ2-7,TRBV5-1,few,CASSLLVAGDVGGEQYF
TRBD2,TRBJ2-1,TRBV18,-,CASSPPNLADLTYNEQFF
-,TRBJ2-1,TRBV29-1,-,CSGQGGRDNEQFF
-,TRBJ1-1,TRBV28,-,CASTPPQAMNTEAFF
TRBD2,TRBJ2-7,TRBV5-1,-,CASSLATAGGSYEQYF
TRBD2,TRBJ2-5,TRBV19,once,CASSMGTSPETQYF
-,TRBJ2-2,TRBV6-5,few,CASSYSVQTTGELFF
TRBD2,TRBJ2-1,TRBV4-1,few,CASSLREGLADNEQFF
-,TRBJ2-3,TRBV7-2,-,CASSLWGNTDTQYF
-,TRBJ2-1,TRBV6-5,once,CASSYSGPYNEQFF
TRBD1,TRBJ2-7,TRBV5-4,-,CASSQRQGGYEQYF
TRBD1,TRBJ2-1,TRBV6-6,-,CASSWGQGSEQFF
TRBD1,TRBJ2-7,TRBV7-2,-,CASSSRDRLYEQYF
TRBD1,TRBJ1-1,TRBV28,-,CASRATGNAFF
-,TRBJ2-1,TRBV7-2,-,CASSLKIYQFF
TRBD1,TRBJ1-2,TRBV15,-,CATSRVGTANYGYTF
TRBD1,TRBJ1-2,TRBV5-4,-,CASSILKRTGRGGYTF
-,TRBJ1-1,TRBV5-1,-,CASSPEYGGFEAFF
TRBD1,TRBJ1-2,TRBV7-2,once,CASSLPGGGVGYTF
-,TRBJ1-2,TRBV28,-,CASGGISYTF
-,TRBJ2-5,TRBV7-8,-,CASSAGEAETQYF
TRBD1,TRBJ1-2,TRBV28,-,CASTPGTGLGTGYGYTF
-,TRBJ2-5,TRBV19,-,CASSILGGGEETQYF
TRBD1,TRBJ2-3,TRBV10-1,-,CASTKTGAGTDTQYF
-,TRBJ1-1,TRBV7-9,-,CASSLERGTEAFF
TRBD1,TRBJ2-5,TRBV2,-,CASRAGQGETQYF
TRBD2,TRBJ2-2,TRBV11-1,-,CASSLRSSSGYTGELFF
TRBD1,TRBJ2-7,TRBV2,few,CASNFQGEYSYEQYF
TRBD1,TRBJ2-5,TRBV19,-,CASSTTGGFTETQYF
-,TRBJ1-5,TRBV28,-,CASSPGQRRRQPQHF
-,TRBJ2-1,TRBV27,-,CASSLALPGYNEQFF